The rows below give T cell receptor beta chains drawn from one sample of a study of blood T cells in healthy people across ages. Using its own MiXCR run on the 5' RACE reads, TCRdb lists one record per CDR3 protein. The sample consists of hundreds of thousands of distinct CDR3 sequences, about 53% of them appearing once. Sequencing was done on a sample of blood. Receptors were obtained from a man aged 80 or over in good health. Both conserved end residues are part of each CDR3. Fields, in order: J gene, clone size, D gene, V gene, CDR3 protein, CDR3 DNA. A D gene is named only where the DNA matches it firmly. Clone size, where shown, is once, few, many, or a class for clones that have expanded.

TRBJ1-2 | NA | TRBD1 | TRBV20-1 | CSARSDRDYGYTF | TGCAGTGCTAGAAGCGACAGGGACTATGGCTACACCTTC
TRBJ2-7 | NA | NA | TRBV6-5 | CASRLYRGGPYEQYF | TGTGCCAGCAGACTGTACAGGGGAGGTCCTTACGAGCAGTACTTC
TRBJ2-7 | NA | TRBD2 | TRBV29-1 | CSALSGGSYNEQYF | TGCAGCGCCTTAAGCGGGGGCTCCTACAATGAGCAGTACTTC
TRBJ2-7 | NA | TRBD2 | TRBV5-6 | CASSWGGVAGAEQYF | TGTGCCAGCAGCTGGGGTGGGGTAGCGGGAGCTGAGCAGTACTTC
TRBJ2-4 | NA | TRBD1 | TRBV2 | CASSSRDRSKNIQYF | TGTGCCAGCAGTTCCAGGGACAGGTCCAAAAACATTCAGTACTTC
TRBJ1-1 | NA | TRBD1 | TRBV5-1 | CASSLATGDTEAFF | TGCGCCAGCAGCTTGGCCACAGGGGACACTGAAGCTTTCTTT
TRBJ2-7 | NA | NA | TRBV20-1 | CSVIAGRGAYEQYF | TGCAGCGTAATCGCGGGGCGCGGGGCCTACGAGCAGTACTTC
TRBJ2-7 | NA | NA | TRBV27 | CASSLWADASSEQYF | TGTGCCAGCAGTTTATGGGCGGACGCTTCCTCCGAGCAGTACTTC
TRBJ2-5 | NA | TRBD2 | TRBV13 | CASSLRSGAQETQYF | TGTGCCAGCAGCTTGCGTAGCGGGGCTCAAGAGACCCAGTACTTC
TRBJ1-5 | NA | NA | TRBV27 | CASSRSSTAYSNQPQHF | TGTGCCAGCAGCCGTTCCTCGACAGCGTATAGCAATCAGCCCCAGCATTTT
TRBJ2-7 | once | NA | TRBV25-1 | CASSDRDKTYEQYF | TGTGCCAGCAGTGACCGGGACAAAACCTACGAGCAGTACTTC
TRBJ2-5 | NA | NA | TRBV27 | CASSSPRFQETQYF | TGTGCCAGCAGTTCCCCACGGTTCCAAGAGACCCAGTACTTC
TRBJ2-4 | NA | NA | TRBV15 | CATSISTWLGLREQYF | TGTGCCACCAGCATATCGACTTGGTTGGGGCTTAGGGAGCAGTACTTC
TRBJ2-1 | NA | TRBD2 | TRBV7-8 | CASSQALTGLAGGWQYNEQFF | TGTGCCAGCAGCCAAGCTCTGACGGGACTAGCGGGAGGGTGGCAGTACAATGAGCAGTTCTTC
TRBJ2-2 | NA | NA | TRBV27 | CASRVQPGTGELFF | TGTGCCAGCAGAGTCCAGCCGGGCACCGGGGAGCTGTTTTTT
TRBJ2-7 | NA | TRBD1 | TRBV6-6 | CASSYPGQGTNEQYF | TGTGCCAGCAGTTACCCCGGACAGGGAACGAACGAGCAGTACTTC
TRBJ1-1 | NA | NA | TRBV18 | CASSTTLSDTEAFF | TGTGCCAGCTCTACAACCTTATCTGACACTGAAGCTTTCTTT
TRBJ1-5 | NA | NA | TRBV20-1 | CSARGGAISNQPQHF | TGCAGTGCTCGGGGAGGGGCGATTAGCAATCAGCCCCAGCATTTT
TRBJ2-3 | few | NA | TRBV6-4 | CASSEGRITDTQYF | TGTGCCAGCAGTGAGGGACGGATCACAGATACGCAGTATTTT
TRBJ2-7 | NA | NA | TRBV20-1 | CSARDRRARGYEQYF | TGCAGTGCTAGAGATCGGCGAGCGCGCGGCTACGAGCAGTACTTC
TRBJ2-3 | few | NA | TRBV6-5 | CASSYSPGPTDTQYF | TGTGCCAGCAGTTACAGTCCTGGTCCGACAGATACGCAGTATTTT
TRBJ2-1 | once | TRBD2 | TRBV12-3/TRBV12-4 | CASNNPGLAGGYNEQFF | TGTGCCAGCAATAATCCGGGACTAGCGGGAGGGTACAATGAGCAGTTCTTC
TRBJ2-3 | NA | NA | TRBV6-1 | CASSEKTARSTDTQYF | TGTGCCAGCAGTGAAAAGACAGCCCGAAGCACAGATACGCAGTATTTT
TRBJ2-6 | NA | NA | TRBV9 | CASSQRWGAISGANVLTF | TGTGCCAGCAGCCAAAGATGGGGGGCGATCTCTGGGGCCAACGTCCTGACTTTC
TRBJ2-4 | few | NA | TRBV15 | CATSRDVRGGRDIQYF | TGTGCCACCAGCAGAGATGTGAGGGGGGGAAGAGACATTCAGTACTTC
TRBJ2-3 | NA | NA | TRBV21-1 | CASSKGGRERRYAYF | TGTGCCAGCAGCAAAGGGGGGCGGGAGCGCAGATACGCGTATTTT
TRBJ2-2 | NA | NA | TRBV6-5 | CASSSRRGPANTGELFF | TGTGCCAGCAGTTCCCGGCGGGGCCCTGCGAACACCGGGGAGCTGTTTTTT
TRBJ2-1 | once | NA | TRBV15 | CATSREDVYGEQFF | TGTGCCACCAGCAGAGAAGATGTTTATGGTGAGCAGTTCTTC
TRBJ2-5 | few | NA | TRBV2 | CASLRHSETQYF | TGTGCCAGCCTTAGACACTCAGAGACCCAGTACTTC
TRBJ2-3 | few | TRBD2 | TRBV20-1 | CSARSGTRVDAYF | TGCAGTGCTAGGTCCGGGACTAGAGTGGACGCGTATTTT
TRBJ2-3 | NA | TRBD2 | TRBV20-1 | CSASPPSGEHRYAYF | TGCAGTGCTAGTCCCCCTAGCGGTGAGCACAGATACGCGTATTTT
TRBJ2-1 | NA | NA | TRBV28 | CASLPQAQGRDEQFF | TGTGCCAGCCTCCCACAGGCCCAGGGGCGTGATGAGCAGTTCTTC
TRBJ2-7 | NA | TRBD1 | TRBV3-1 | CASSQSTGGSYEQYF | TGTGCCAGCAGCCAATCTACAGGGGGATCCTACGAGCAGTACTTC
TRBJ2-7 | few | NA | TRBV5-1 | CASSGRGESTYEQYF | TGCGCCAGCAGCGGCCGAGGAGAGAGTACCTACGAGCAGTACTTC
TRBJ2-7 | few | TRBD1 | TRBV10-3 | CAISGEGQGSYEQYF | TGTGCCATCAGTGGGGAGGGACAGGGGTCCTACGAGCAGTACTTC
TRBJ2-1 | many | NA | TRBV12-3/TRBV12-4 | CASSMLLRGFPHNEQFF | TGTGCCAGCAGCATGCTACTTAGGGGTTTCCCTCACAATGAGCAGTTCTTC
TRBJ2-5 | NA | NA | TRBV29-1 | CSVGQGTETQYF | TGCAGCGTTGGGCAGGGGACCGAGACCCAGTACTTC
TRBJ1-2 | NA | TRBD1 | TRBV6-5 | CASSYGGTGNFGYTF | TGTGCCAGCAGTTACGGCGGGACAGGGAACTTTGGCTACACCTTC
TRBJ2-1 | NA | NA | TRBV6-1 | CASSEGAGINYNEQFF | TGTGCCAGCAGTGAGGGGGCGGGAATCAACTACAATGAGCAGTTCTTC